A single sample is the source of the 28 T cell receptor beta chains below, sequenced in a study of blood T cell repertoires in COVID-19. The table came from immunoSEQ multiplex PCR; TCRdb's copy has only in-frame clones and leaves some out. Altogether about 140,000 clones are present, about 86% being singletons, with the ten largest covering approximately 4%. The sample taken for sequencing was peripheral blood. These receptors all stem from a woman aged 40 to 50 with acute or convalescent COVID-19.

This chain links TRBV11-2 with TRBJ2-7, with a weak D call TRBD1 (6 bases). The germline CDR1 and CDR2 sequences are SGHAT and FQNNGV. The V and J ends lost 5 bases and 3 bases respectively, with 20 bases between them. The CDR3 has 16 amino acids. The CDR3 region is CASSPKNRVRGYEQYF. In DNA form, the CDR3 reads TGTGCCAGCAGCCCGAAAAACAGGGTCCGGGGCTACGAGCAGTACTTC. The whole variable domain, filled in from reference TRBV11-2 and TRBJ2-7, reads EAGVAQSPRYKIIEKRQSVAFWCNPISGHATLYWYQQILGQGPKLLIQFQNNGVVDDSQLPKDRFSAERLKGVDSTLKIQPAKLEDSAVYLCASSPKNRVRGYEQYFGPGTRLTVT.

The rearrangement joins TRBV10-3 to TRBJ1-2; tentatively, D is TRBD1 (6 bases). Germline V gene lookup returns CDR1 ENHRY and CDR2 SYGVKD. The CDR3 spans 14 residues. Trimming left V 3 bases short and J 5 bases short, with 13 bases between. CDR3 region: CAISDLGQLYGYTF. DNA of the CDR3: TGTGCCATCAGTGACCTAGGACAGCTGTATGGCTACACCTTC.

This sequence joins TRBV4-3 and TRBJ2-3; D perhaps matches TRBD1 (6 bases). Trimming took 4 bases from V and 0 from J, leaving 14 bases between them. In germline, CDR1 is LGHNA, CDR2 YSLEER. This CDR3 is built from 16 residues. The CDR3 coding sequence is TGCGCCAGCAGCCCAGGGGTTTACGCTAGCACAGATACGCAGTATTTT. This gives the protein CASSPGVYASTDTQYF.

The chain uses TRBV7-3 and TRBJ1-5, with D unclear. The V end lost 5 bases, the J end lost 5 bases, and 13 bases lay between the germline ends. The CDR3 is made up of 14 amino acids. In germline, CDR1 is SGHTA, CDR2 FQGTGA. The DNA for the CDR3 is TGTGCCAGCAGCCCCAGGAGGGCAGATCAGCCCCAGCATTTT. It is translated as CASSPRRADQPQHF. The whole variable domain, remainder taken from reference TRBV7-3 and TRBJ1-5, is GAGVSQTPSNKVTEKGKYVELRCDPISGHTALYWYRQSLGQGPEFLIYFQGTGAADDSGLPNDRFFAVRPEGSVSTLKIQRTERGDSAVYLCASSPRRADQPQHFGDGTRLSIL.

The V gene is TRBV6-2 or TRBV6-3, the J gene TRBJ1-6; maybe TRBD1 (5 bases). Germline V gene lookup returns CDR1 MNHEY and CDR2 SVGEGT. Trimming pared 4 bases from V and 5 bases from J, leaving 9 bases between. This CDR3 has 14 residues. The DNA of the CDR3 is TGTGCCAGCAGTTCGGGCAGGGATAATTCACCCCTCCACTTT. Amino acids: CASSSGRDNSPLHF.

The CDR3 spells CASSLGQVYGYTF. For the CDR3, the DNA is TGTGCCAGCAGTTTAGGACAGGTCTATGGCTACACCTTC. This sequence joins TRBV12-3 or TRBV12-4 and TRBJ1-2; D perhaps matches TRBD1 (6 bases). The V end was cut by 1 base, the J end by 4 bases, with 7 bases between. This CDR3 has 13 amino acids.

The V and J genes are TRBV2 and TRBJ2-2; TRBD2 agrees at 14 bases. The ends lost 3 bases at V and 9 bases at J; junction bases unmatched: 12. This CDR3 contains 18 residues. Germline assignment: CDR1 SNHLY and CDR2 FYNNEI. CDR3 region: CASSDGIRGLAGDRELFF. CDR3 DNA: TGTGCCAGCAGTGACGGAATTAGGGGACTAGCGGGAGATAGGGAGCTGTTTTTT.

The chain uses TRBV30 and TRBJ1-2, with 9 bases lining up with TRBD1. The germline V gene has CDR1 GTSNPN and CDR2 SVGIG (reference sequence). This CDR3 has 14 amino acids. V lost 1 base, J lost 5 bases, and 5 bases stayed unmatched. CDR3 in amino acids: CAWSEDRGAYGYTF. CDR3 nucleotides: TGTGCCTGGAGTGAAGACAGGGGGGCTTATGGCTACACCTTC.

The rearrangement links TRBV10-3 to TRBJ1-4, with unresolved D. Per germline, CDR1 ENHRY and CDR2 SYGVKD. The CDR3 loop spans 15 amino acids. V was clipped by 1 base and J by 7 bases, with 13 bases between them. The CDR3 reads CAISELMGRGEKLFF. Written as DNA, the CDR3 is TGTGCCATCAGTGAGTTGATGGGGAGAGGTGAAAAACTGTTTTTT.

The V gene is TRBV7-2, the J gene TRBJ1-1; no clear D. Germline V CDR1 and CDR2: SGHTA, FQGNSA. Trimming took off 1 base at V and 3 bases at J, with 12 bases between the two ends. The CDR3 is 15 residues long. The CDR3 is CASSLGGTADTEAFF. The CDR3 DNA reads TGTGCCAGCAGCTTAGGGGGTACAGCGGACACTGAAGCTTTCTTT.

The CDR3 region is CASSQGAGKEAFF. CDR3 coding DNA: TGTGCCAGCAGCCAAGGAGCGGGGAAGGAAGCTTTCTTT. The J gene is TRBJ1-1, the V gene TRBV3-1 (or the pseudogene TRBV3-2); D is undetermined. The V gene lost 1 base and the J gene lost 8 bases, with 11 bases spanning the gap. The germline V gene encodes CDR1 LGHDT and CDR2 YNNKEL (reference sequence). The CDR3 runs to 13 residues.

V usage is TRBV30 and J usage is TRBJ1-1; no reliable D call. Trimming pared 0 bases from V and 1 base from J, leaving 9 bases between. CDR1 is GTSNPN and CDR2 is SVGIG in the germline V gene (reference sequence). CDR3 length equals 14 residues. As DNA, the CDR3 is TGTGCCTGGAGTGTATTAACACCGAACACTGAAGCTTTCTTT. It encodes CAWSVLTPNTEAFF.

The chain couples TRBV28 to TRBJ1-1, with D possibly TRBD1 on 5 matching bases. The germline V and J ends were trimmed by 7 bases and 3 bases, with 15 bases remaining between them. Per the germline V gene, CDR1 is MDHEN and CDR2 is SYDVKM. CDR3 length equals 14 residues. The CDR3 bases are TGTGCCAGCATCTATGGAGGGGAGGACACTGAAGCTTTCTTT. Amino acid sequence: CASIYGGEDTEAFF.

The chain uses TRBV5-1 and TRBJ2-2, with 7 bases fitting TRBD1. This CDR3 contains 13 residues. Germline CDR1 is SGHRS and CDR2 is YFSETQ. V lost 3 bases to trimming and J lost 5 bases; unmatched junction nucleotides: 1. In DNA form, the CDR3 reads TGCGCCAGCAGCTCACAGGGGACCGGGGAGCTGTTTTTT. It is translated as CASSSQGTGELFF.

This chain connects TRBV19 to TRBJ1-1; TRBD1 might be the D (5 bases). V lost 7 bases and J lost 1, with 13 bases in between. This CDR3 has 14 residues. From germline, CDR1 is LNHDA and CDR2 SQIVND (reference sequence). In DNA form, the CDR3 reads TGTGCCAGTAAAAAGGGGCCCGGGAACACTGAAGCTTTCTTT. It yields the protein CASKKGPGNTEAFF.

This chain uses TRBV10-3 with TRBJ2-3; 12 nucleotides align to TRBD2. This CDR3 has 14 residues. Germline CDR1 and CDR2: ENHRY and SYGVKD. Germline trimming cut 10 bases from V and 6 bases from J; bases unmatched to any gene: 8. CDR3 sequence: CASETSGSPDTQYF. CDR3 coding DNA: TGTGCCAGCGAGACTAGCGGGAGTCCCGATACGCAGTATTTT.

V usage is TRBV23-1 and J usage is TRBJ1-6; 7 positions agree with TRBD1. TRBV23-1 is known as an ORF, though its function is uncertain. The CDR3 covers 17 residues. Germline trimming cut 0 bases from V and 0 bases from J; bases unmatched to any gene: 2. CDR3 region: CASSQSDRSSYNSPLHF. The CDR3 DNA is TGCGCCAGCAGTCAATCGGACAGGAGCTCCTATAATTCACCCCTCCACTTT.

The chain recombines TRBV4-1 with TRBJ2-1, with D possibly matching TRBD2 (5 bases). Trimming cost V 3 bases and J 3 bases, with 15 bases left between them. CDR3 size: 16 residues. CDR1 and CDR2 from the germline V gene are MGHRA and YSYEKL. For the CDR3, the DNA is TGCGCCAGCAGCCAGGGTCGCGGCGGGTACTACAATGAGCAGTTCTTC. It yields the protein CASSQGRGGYYNEQFF.

The gene calls are TRBV11-3 and TRBJ2-1; 7 nucleotides agree with TRBD2. Germline V gives CDR1 SGHNT, CDR2 YENEEA. V gave up 0 bases and J gave up 14 bases; unmatched junction bases: 4. This CDR3 is 12 amino acids long. The CDR3 is CASSLDRGEEFF. In nucleotides, the CDR3 is TGTGCCAGCAGCTTAGATCGGGGGGAGGAGTTCTTC.

The chain is built from TRBV7-2 and TRBJ2-2; a possible D gene is TRBD1 (5 bases). Per the germline V gene, CDR1 is SGHTA and CDR2 is FQGNSA. Deletions cut 5 bases from V and 4 bases from J, with 14 bases between. This CDR3 region has 15 residues. CDR3 in amino acids: CASSPTQGGTGELFF. The CDR3 coding sequence is TGTGCCAGCAGCCCTACCCAGGGTGGCACCGGGGAGCTGTTTTTT. The full variable domain, in which reference TRBV7-2 and TRBJ2-2 provide the parts outside the CDR3, is GAGVSQSPSNKVTEKGKDVELRCDPISGHTALYWYRQSLGQGLEFLIYFQGNSAPDKSGLPSDRFSAERTGGSVSTLTIQRTQQEDSAVYLCASSPTQGGTGELFFGEGSRLTVL.

The chain has TRBV30 and TRBJ1-6, with 11 bases matching TRBD1. V gave up 2 bases and J gave up 1 base; unmatched junction bases: 7. CDR3 length: 18 amino acids. CDR1 and CDR2 (germline): GTSNPN, SVGIG (reference sequence). CDR3 in amino acids: CAWSPRTGGISYNSPLHF. The CDR3 DNA reads as TGTGCCTGGAGTCCACGGACAGGGGGCATATCCTATAATTCACCCCTCCACTTT. Full variable domain (rest looked up from reference TRBV30 and TRBJ1-6): SQTIHQWPATLVQPVGSPLSLECTVEGTSNPNLYWYRQAAGRGLQLLFYSVGIGQISSEVPQNLSASRPQDRQFILSSKKLLLSDSGFYLCAWSPRTGGISYNSPLHFGNGTRLTVT.

The CDR3 reads CATSRGLAAYEQYF. The CDR3 region has the DNA TGTGCCACCAGCAGGGGACTAGCGGCCTACGAGCAGTACTTC. This chain uses TRBV15 with TRBJ2-7; 11 nucleotides agree with TRBD2. V lost 3 bases and J lost 2; bases outside the gene matches: 0. The germline gives CDR1 LNHNV, CDR2 YYDKDF (reference sequence). This CDR3 is built from 14 residues.

This chain connects TRBV6-2 or TRBV6-3 to TRBJ2-2, with TRBD2 matching 9 bases. The germline gives CDR1 MNHEY, CDR2 SVGEGT. CDR3 length: 18 residues. V dropped 0 bases and J dropped 3; count of bases not matched to a gene: 8. Written as DNA, the CDR3 is TGTGCCAGCAGTTACTCCCTAATAGCGGGAGCCTACACCGGGGAGCTGTTTTTT. Protein sequence: CASSYSLIAGAYTGELFF.

The genes are TRBV10-3 and TRBJ2-2; tentative D call: TRBD2 (5 bases). The CDR3 spans 13 residues. Trimming cost V 6 bases and J 4 bases, with 9 bases left between them. The germline CDR1 and CDR2 sequences are ENHRY and SYGVKD. DNA of the CDR3: TGTGCCATCAGCTGGACTGTCACCGGGGAGCTGTTTTTT. Its protein product is CAISWTVTGELFF.

The chain combines TRBV12-5 with TRBJ2-1; TRBD1 might be the D (5 bases). The CDR3 length is 10 residues. Germline assignment: CDR1 LGHNT and CDR2 FRNRAP. With 6 bases removed from V and 9 bases from J, the gap between germline ends came to 6 bases. The CDR3 here is CASGTGEQFF. DNA of the CDR3: TGTGCTAGTGGCACAGGTGAGCAGTTCTTC.

V usage is TRBV12-5 and J usage is TRBJ2-5; D is possibly TRBD1 (6 bases). The CDR3 is 11 residues long. Germline CDR1 is LGHNT and CDR2 is FRNRAP. With 5 bases removed from V and 14 bases from J, the gap between germline ends came to 15 bases. As DNA, the CDR3 is TGTGCTAGTGGTCCGTCAGGGGCCTCCTACTTC. It is translated as CASGPSGASYF. The variable domain in full, with the rest retrieved from reference TRBV12-5 and TRBJ2-5, is DARVTQTPRHKVTEMGQEVTMRCQPILGHNTVFWYRQTMMQGLELLAYFRNRAPLDDSGMPKDRFSAEMPDATLATLKIQPSEPRDSAVYFCASGPSGASYFGPGTRLLVL.

The gene calls are TRBV3-1 (or the pseudogene TRBV3-2) and TRBJ2-3; D is undetermined. Trimming cost V 4 bases and J 5 bases, with 10 bases left between them. The CDR3 runs 13 residues. CDR1 LGHDT and CDR2 YNNKEL come from the germline V gene (reference sequence). This CDR3 is CASSRLLGDTQYF. DNA of the CDR3: TGTGCCAGCAGCCGACTCCTGGGAGATACGCAGTATTTT.

This clone was detected once. J is TRBJ1-1 and V is TRBV28, with 9 positions matching TRBD1. In germline, CDR1 is MDHEN, CDR2 SYDVKM. This CDR3 region has 14 residues. The trim removed 10 bases at V and 2 bases at J, leaving 8 bases unmatched. This CDR3 reads CATRTGDLNTEAFF. The CDR3 DNA is TGTGCCACCAGGACAGGGGACCTTAACACTGAAGCTTTCTTT.